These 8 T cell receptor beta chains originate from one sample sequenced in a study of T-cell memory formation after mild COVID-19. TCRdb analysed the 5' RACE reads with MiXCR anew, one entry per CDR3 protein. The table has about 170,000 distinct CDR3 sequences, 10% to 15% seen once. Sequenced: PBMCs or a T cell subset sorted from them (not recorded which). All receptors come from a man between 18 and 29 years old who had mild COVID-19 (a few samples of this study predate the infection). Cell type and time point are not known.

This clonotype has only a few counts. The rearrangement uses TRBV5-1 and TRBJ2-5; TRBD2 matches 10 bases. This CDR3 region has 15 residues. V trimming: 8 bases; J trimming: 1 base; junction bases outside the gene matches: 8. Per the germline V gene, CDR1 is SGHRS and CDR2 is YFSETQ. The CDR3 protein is CASGETSGRQETQYF. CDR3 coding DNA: TGCGCCAGTGGCGAGACTAGCGGGCGCCAAGAGACCCAGTACTTC. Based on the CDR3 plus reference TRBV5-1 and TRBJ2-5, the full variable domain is KAGVTQTPRYLIKTRGQQVTLSCSPISGHRSVSWYQQTPGQGLQFLFEYFSETQRNKGNFPGRFSGRQFSNSRSEMNVSTLELGDSALYLCASGETSGRQETQYFGPGTRLLVL.

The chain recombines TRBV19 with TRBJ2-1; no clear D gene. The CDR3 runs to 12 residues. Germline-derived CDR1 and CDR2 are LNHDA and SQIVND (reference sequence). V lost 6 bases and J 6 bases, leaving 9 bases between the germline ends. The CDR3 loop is CASRGWGNEQFF. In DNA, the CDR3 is TGTGCCAGTAGGGGATGGGGCAATGAGCAGTTCTTC. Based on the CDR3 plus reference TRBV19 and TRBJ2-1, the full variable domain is DGGITQSPKYLFRKEGQNVTLSCEQNLNHDAMYWYRQDPGQGLRLIYYSQIVNDFQKGDIAEGYSVSREKKESFPLTVTSAQKNPTAFYLCASRGWGNEQFFGPGTRLTVL.

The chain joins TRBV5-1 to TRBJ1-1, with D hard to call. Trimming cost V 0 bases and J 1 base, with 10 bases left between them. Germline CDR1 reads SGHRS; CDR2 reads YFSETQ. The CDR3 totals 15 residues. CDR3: CASSLALKENTEAFF. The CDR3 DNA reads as TGCGCCAGCAGCTTGGCCCTTAAGGAGAACACTGAAGCTTTCTTT. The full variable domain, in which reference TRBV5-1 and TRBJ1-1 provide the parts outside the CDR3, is KAGVTQTPRYLIKTRGQQVTLSCSPISGHRSVSWYQQTPGQGLQFLFEYFSETQRNKGNFPGRFSGRQFSNSRSEMNVSTLELGDSALYLCASSLALKENTEAFFGQGTRLTVV.

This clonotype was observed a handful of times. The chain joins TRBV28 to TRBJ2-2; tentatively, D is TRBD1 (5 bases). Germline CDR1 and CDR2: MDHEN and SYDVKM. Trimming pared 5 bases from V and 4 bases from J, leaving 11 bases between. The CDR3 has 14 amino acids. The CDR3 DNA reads TGTGCCAGCAGTGCCTACAGGACCACCGGGGAGCTGTTTTTT. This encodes CASSAYRTTGELFF. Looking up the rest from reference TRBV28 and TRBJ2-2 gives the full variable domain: DVKVTQSSRYLVKRTGEKVFLECVQDMDHENMFWYRQDPGLGLRLIYFSYDVKMKEKGDIPEGYSVSREKKERFSLILESASTNQTSMYLCASSAYRTTGELFFGEGSRLTVL.

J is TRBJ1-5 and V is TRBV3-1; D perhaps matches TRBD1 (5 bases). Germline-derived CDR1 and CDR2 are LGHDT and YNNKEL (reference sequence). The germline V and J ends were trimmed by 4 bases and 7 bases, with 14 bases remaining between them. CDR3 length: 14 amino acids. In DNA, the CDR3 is TGTGCCAGCAGCCTTGGGACGGCCGGGCAGCCCCAGCATTTT. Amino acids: CASSLGTAGQPQHF.

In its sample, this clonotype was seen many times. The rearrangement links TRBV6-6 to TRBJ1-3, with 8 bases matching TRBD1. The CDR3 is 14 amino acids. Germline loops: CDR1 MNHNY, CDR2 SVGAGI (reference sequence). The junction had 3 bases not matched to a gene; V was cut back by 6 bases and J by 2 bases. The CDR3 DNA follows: TGTGCCAGCAGCCTACAGGGGGCTGGAAACACCATATATTTT. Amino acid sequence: CASSLQGAGNTIYF.

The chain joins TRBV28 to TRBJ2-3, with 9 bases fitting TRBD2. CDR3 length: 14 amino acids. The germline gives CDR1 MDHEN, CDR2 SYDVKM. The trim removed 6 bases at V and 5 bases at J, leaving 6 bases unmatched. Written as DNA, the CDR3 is TGTGCCAGCAGCCCTAGCGGGGCCCTAGATACGCAGTATTTT. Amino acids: CASSPSGALDTQYF.

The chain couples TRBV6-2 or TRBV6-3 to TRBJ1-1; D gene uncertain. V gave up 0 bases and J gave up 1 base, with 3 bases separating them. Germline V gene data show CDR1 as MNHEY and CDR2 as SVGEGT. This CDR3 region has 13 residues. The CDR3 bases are TGTGCCAGCAGTTACTCACAGAACACTGAAGCTTTCTTT. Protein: CASSYSQNTEAFF.